The 23 T cell receptor beta chains below all came from one sample that was sequenced in a study of OX40 agonist ivuxolimab in advanced cancers. Method: immunoSEQ multiplex PCR; TCRdb's copy keeps in-frame clones and lacks some. Seen here are 55,000 to 65,000 clones, roughly nine tenths observed once, and the top ten hold 3.9%. The sequenced sample was CD4+ or CD8+ T cells sorted from blood, obtained in a trial of the OX40 agonist ivuxolimab. These receptor sequences come from an adult with an advanced solid tumor such as melanoma, head and neck, liver or kidney cancer.

The rearrangement links TRBV5-5 to TRBJ1-5, with D uncertain. Per germline, CDR1 SGHKS and CDR2 YYEKEE (reference sequence). Trimming pared 0 bases from V and 3 bases from J, leaving 7 bases between. The CDR3 spans 14 residues. CDR3 residues: CASSLGRINQPQHF. The CDR3 DNA reads as TGTGCCAGCAGCTTGGGGCGGATCAATCAGCCCCAGCATTTT.

This clone came up a few times. V is TRBV30 and J is TRBJ1-6; 7 bases align to TRBD1. Germline V gene sequence: CDR1 GTSNPN, CDR2 SVGIG (reference sequence). The V and J ends lost 0 bases and 5 bases, in that order; junction bases with no gene match: 7. The CDR3 is made up of 16 amino acids. The CDR3 is CAWSVSGTADNSPLHF. CDR3 DNA sequence: TGTGCCTGGAGTGTATCCGGGACAGCTGATAATTCACCCCTCCACTTT.

As DNA, the CDR3 is TGCGCCAGCAGTCTCCGAAGAATCAGGGGGCCAGGCAGCGCTGAAGCTTTCTTT. This translates into CASSLRRIRGPGSAEAFF. The chain recombines TRBV5-1 with TRBJ1-1; TRBD1 aligns across 8 bases. Germline V gene sequence: CDR1 SGHRS, CDR2 YFSETQ. The ends lost 5 bases at V and 6 bases at J; junction bases unmatched: 21. The CDR3 consists of 18 residues.

The rearrangement links TRBV7-3 to TRBJ1-1; D may be TRBD1 (5 bases). The CDR3 loop spans 13 amino acids. From germline, CDR1 is SGHTA and CDR2 FQGTGA. V lost 3 bases and J 1 base, leaving 6 bases between the germline ends. This CDR3 reads CASSFGGNTEAFF. In DNA, the CDR3 is TGTGCCAGCAGCTTTGGGGGGAACACTGAAGCTTTCTTT.

This chain joins TRBV9 and TRBJ1-1, with unresolved D. This CDR3 spans 13 amino acids. Trimming left V 0 bases short and J 4 bases short, with 7 bases between. Germline CDR1 SGDLS, CDR2 YYNGEE. CDR3 DNA: TGTGCCAGCAGCGTAGACGAGGGCACTGAAGCTTTCTTT. Translation gives CASSVDEGTEAFF.

The chain has TRBV7-3 and TRBJ1-6; D may be TRBD1 (5 bases). This CDR3 contains 14 residues. Trimming stripped 0 bases from V and 7 bases from J, with 7 bases between. Germline loops: CDR1 SGHTA, CDR2 FQGTGA. The CDR3 loop is CASSLTGRNSPLHF. CDR3 nucleotide sequence: TGTGCCAGCAGCTTAACGGGACGGAATTCACCCCTCCACTTT.

This chain's CDR3 is CASRTGGTENSPLHF. CDR3 DNA: TGCGCCAGTCGAACGGGGGGGACAGAAAATTCACCCCTCCACTTT. This sequence joins TRBV5-1 and TRBJ1-6; TRBD1 aligns across 7 bases. There are 15 residues in the CDR3. Looked up from germline, CDR1 is SGHRS and CDR2 is YFSETQ. V lost 8 bases to trimming and J lost 7 bases; unmatched junction nucleotides: 12.

The V and J genes are TRBV7-9 and TRBJ1-1; D is possibly TRBD1 (5 bases). V lost 5 bases and J lost 0, with 10 bases in between. This CDR3 has 14 amino acids. Germline CDR1 reads SEHNR; CDR2 reads FQNEAQ (reference sequence). The CDR3, as DNA: TGTGCCAGCAGCATGGGGGGGATGAACACTGAAGCTTTCTTT. Translating gives CASSMGGMNTEAFF.

This chain uses TRBV10-3 with TRBJ1-2; D may be TRBD1 (6 bases). The length of the CDR3 is 14 residues. CDR1 and CDR2 (germline): ENHRY, SYGVKD. V lost 4 bases and J lost 5, with 14 bases in between. CDR3 amino acids: CAISVGASLYGYTF. The CDR3 nucleotides read TGTGCCATCAGTGTGGGGGCGAGCCTTTATGGCTACACCTTC.

This clone is a singleton in its sample. The chain links TRBV5-1 to TRBJ1-1; D not certain. Per germline, CDR1 SGHRS and CDR2 YFSETQ. Trimming took off 3 bases at V and 0 bases at J, with 12 bases between the two ends. This CDR3 is built from 15 residues. CDR3 nucleotide sequence: TGCGCCAGCAGCTCGGGGTTATCGATGAACACTGAAGCTTTCTTT. Protein product: CASSSGLSMNTEAFF.

V usage is TRBV11-2 and J usage is TRBJ2-7, with D uncertain. The CDR3 runs to 13 residues. Germline V gene data show CDR1 as SGHAT and CDR2 as FQNNGV. V was pared by 5 bases and J by 4 bases, with 12 bases between. The CDR3 region has the DNA TGTGCCAGCAGCCACCCAATATTATACGAGCAGTACTTC. Encoded protein: CASSHPILYEQYF.

This clone was counted only a few times. Here the CDR3 DNA reads TGCGCCAGCAGCTTGGGGGTAGGGCGGAATTCACCCCTCCACTTT. Translating it yields CASSLGVGRNSPLHF. This chain joins TRBV5-1 and TRBJ1-6; no firm D call. The CDR3 extends over 15 amino acids. CDR1 and CDR2 (germline): SGHRS, YFSETQ. V shed 0 bases and J shed 7 bases, with 11 bases lying between them.

The V and J genes are TRBV5-5 and TRBJ1-5; D remains unclear. From germline, CDR1 is SGHKS and CDR2 YYEKEE (reference sequence). Deletions cut 4 bases from V and 3 bases from J, with 11 bases between. There are 14 residues in the CDR3. For the CDR3, the DNA is TGTGCCAGCAGCCCTGCCGGGAACAATCAGCCCCAGCATTTT. Amino acids: CASSPAGNNQPQHF.

This chain joins TRBV11-2 and TRBJ1-3; D gene unclear. V was trimmed by 2 bases and J by 4 bases, leaving 3 bases between them. There are 12 residues in the CDR3. CDR1 and CDR2 from the germline V gene are SGHAT and FQNNGV. The CDR3 DNA sequence: TGTGCCAGCAGCTTAAGGGGAAACACCATATATTTT. This codes for CASSLRGNTIYF.

V and J are TRBV27 and TRBJ1-1, with 9 bases matching TRBD1. Germline V gene data show CDR1 as MNHEY and CDR2 as SMNVEV (reference sequence). V shed 5 bases, J shed 0 bases, and the junction held 4 bases outside the gene matches. The CDR3 covers 15 residues. CDR3 sequence (DNA): TGTGCCAGCAGTCCAGGGACAGGGTTGAACACTGAAGCTTTCTTT. This gives the protein CASSPGTGLNTEAFF.

The chain carries TRBV15 and TRBJ2-2, with D hard to call. This CDR3 is 13 amino acids long. V lost 0 bases, J lost 6 bases, and 5 bases lay in between. Looked up from germline, CDR1 is LNHNV and CDR2 is YYDKDF (reference sequence). CDR3 residues: CATSRESSGELFF. The CDR3 coding sequence is TGTGCCACCAGCAGAGAATCCTCCGGGGAGCTGTTTTTT.

The rearrangement joins TRBV13 to TRBJ2-7; D possibly matches TRBD1 or TRBD2 (5 bases each). V was cut by 4 bases and J by 2 bases, with 15 bases left in between. Germline V lookup: CDR1 PRHDT, CDR2 FYEKMQ (reference sequence). This CDR3 has 15 amino acids. The CDR3 coding sequence is TGTGCCAGCAGCTCATTCGGCAGGGACCCCTACGAGCAGTACTTC. This gives the protein CASSSFGRDPYEQYF.

This clone was detected only once. The rearrangement uses TRBV7-2 and TRBJ1-6; 8 bases line up with TRBD1. Per the germline V gene, CDR1 is SGHTA and CDR2 is FQGNSA. The junction had 5 bases not matched to a gene; V was cut back by 6 bases and J by 7 bases. The CDR3 sequence is 14 residues long. CDR3 coding DNA: TGTGCCAGCAGTCCACAGGGGGGAAATTCACCCCTCCACTTT. Its protein product is CASSPQGGNSPLHF.

The chain uses TRBV19 and TRBJ2-1; D is unresolved. This CDR3 region has 14 residues. Germline V lookup: CDR1 LNHDA, CDR2 SQIVND (reference sequence). V lost 3 bases to trimming and J lost 7 bases, with 13 bases between them. CDR3 nucleotide sequence: TGTGCCAGTAGTATCAGAATTCCTGGGAATGAGCAGTTCTTC. Translating it yields CASSIRIPGNEQFF.

The gene calls are TRBV6-1 and TRBJ2-1; D possibly uses TRBD1 or TRBD2 (5 bases each). The CDR3 extends over 13 amino acids. Germline CDR1 and CDR2: MNHNS and SASEGT. The germline V and J ends were trimmed by 1 base and 13 bases, with 14 bases remaining between them. The CDR3 loop is CASSEGQRSPQFF. The CDR3 DNA reads TGTGCCAGCAGTGAAGGACAGCGGAGTCCACAGTTCTTC.

This sequence joins TRBV11-1 and TRBJ2-3; 10 bases line up with TRBD2. V trimming: 5 bases; J trimming: 4 bases; junction bases outside the gene matches: 12. This CDR3 is built from 17 residues. Germline loops: CDR1 SGHAT, CDR2 FQDESV (reference sequence). The CDR3 bases are TGTGCCAGCAGCGTTCAAACTAGCGGGGCGGGTGCAGATACGCAGTATTTT. Residues: CASSVQTSGAGADTQYF.

V and J are TRBV10-3 and TRBJ2-6; D possibly corresponds to TRBD2 (5 bases). Germline assignment: CDR1 ENHRY and CDR2 SYGVKD. CDR3 length equals 17 residues. V lost 3 bases to trimming and J lost 0 bases, with 12 bases between them. CDR3 sequence reads: CAISDPSRGSGANVLTF. CDR3 in DNA: TGTGCCATCAGTGACCCTTCCCGGGGCTCTGGGGCCAACGTCCTGACTTTC.

This chain uses TRBV9 with TRBJ2-2; D perhaps matches TRBD1 (6 bases). CDR1 SGDLS and CDR2 YYNGEE come from the germline V gene. This CDR3 spans 14 amino acids. Trimming left V 3 bases short and J 4 bases short, with 10 bases between. CDR3 DNA sequence: TGTGCCAGCAGCGCACTACAGGGCACCGGGGAGCTGTTTTTT. The encoded protein is CASSALQGTGELFF. The whole variable domain, filled in from reference TRBV9 and TRBJ2-2, reads DSGVTQTPKHLITATGQRVTLRCSPRSGDLSVYWYQQSLDQGLQFLIQYYNGEERAKGNILERFSAQQFPDLHSELNLSSLELGDSALYFCASSALQGTGELFFGEGSRLTVL.